A single sample is the source of the 21 T cell receptor beta chains below, sequenced in a study of blood T cell repertoires in COVID-19. Produced via immunoSEQ multiplex PCR; TCRdb's table is partial and in-frame only. The sample consists of about 310,000 clones, 85% of them appearing once. Sequences were obtained from PBMCs or T cells enriched from blood (not recorded which). The receptors originated from a woman aged 30 to 39 who had been exposed to COVID-19.

This clone showed up just once. This chain links TRBV4-1 with TRBJ2-7, with unresolved D. V was shortened by 1 base and J by 3 bases, with 19 bases between the two germline ends. The CDR3 covers 17 residues. Germline-derived CDR1 and CDR2 are MGHRA and YSYEKL. The CDR3 here is CASSQASGLVNRYEQYF. In nucleotides, the CDR3 is TGCGCCAGCAGCCAAGCGAGTGGTCTGGTAAATCGCTACGAGCAGTACTTC.

The chain is built from TRBV28 and TRBJ2-7; the D gene is possibly TRBD1 (5 bases). V dropped 6 bases and J dropped 4 bases, with 19 bases sitting between them. CDR1 MDHEN and CDR2 SYDVKM come from the germline V gene. This CDR3 is built from 15 residues. The CDR3 DNA is TGTGCCAGCAGCCTAAAGCAGGGCGCGGAATACGAGCAGTACTTC. Residues: CASSLKQGAEYEQYF.

V and J are TRBV9 and TRBJ1-1, with D maybe TRBD1 (6 bases). The CDR3 sequence is 16 residues long. Germline CDR1 reads SGDLS; CDR2 reads YYNGEE. V gave up 0 bases and J gave up 7 bases, with 19 bases separating them. Here the CDR3 reads CASSVAPPGGAFEAFF. Here the CDR3 DNA reads TGTGCCAGCAGCGTAGCCCCACCTGGGGGGGCATTTGAAGCTTTCTTT.

This clone was seen a single time. The chain carries TRBV11-2 and TRBJ2-5, with 7 bases identical to TRBD2. Germline CDR1 SGHAT, CDR2 FQNNGV. With V trimmed by 2 bases and J by 0 bases, 15 bases remained unmatched. CDR3 length: 19 amino acids. The CDR3 nucleotides are TGTGCCAGCAGCTTAATTAATCCTGGGGGGGGGACCCACCAAGAGACCCAGTACTTC. Residues: CASSLINPGGGTHQETQYF.

The table lists this clone with a count of one. CDR3: CASRESVLEAFF. In DNA form, the CDR3 reads TGTGCCAGCAGGGAGTCGGTACTTGAAGCTTTCTTT. The gene calls are TRBV2 and TRBJ1-1; D is uncertain. CDR1 and CDR2 (germline): SNHLY, FYNNEI. The CDR3 runs to 12 residues. Trimming stripped 6 bases from V and 7 bases from J, with 12 bases between.

This clone was seen more than once but under ten times. The sample carries other DNA sequences with the same CDR3. The chain employs TRBV24-1 and TRBJ2-1; 8 bases agree with TRBD2. The trim removed 9 bases at V and 0 bases at J, leaving 3 bases unmatched. The CDR3 runs to 14 residues. Germline lookup yields CDR1 KGHDR and CDR2 SFDVKD. This CDR3 is CATSSGSSYNEQFF. DNA of the CDR3: TGTGCCACCTCCAGCGGGAGCTCCTACAATGAGCAGTTCTTC.

V usage is TRBV9 and J usage is TRBJ1-2; perhaps TRBD1 as D (5 bases). The germline gives CDR1 SGDLS, CDR2 YYNGEE. This CDR3 has 17 residues. Trimming stripped 0 bases from V and 2 bases from J, with 17 bases between. CDR3 loop: CASSVGGGGAGNYGYTF. In DNA form, the CDR3 reads TGTGCCAGCAGCGTAGGGGGTGGAGGGGCTGGGAACTATGGCTACACCTTC.

The CDR3 region is CATRQGATSYTF. The CDR3 DNA reads as TGTGCCACCCGACAGGGGGCCACGAGCTACACCTTC. V is TRBV10-3 and J is TRBJ1-2; 10 positions agree with TRBD1. The germline V gene has CDR1 ENHRY and CDR2 SYGVKD. This CDR3 has 12 amino acids. Trimming cost V 10 bases and J 9 bases; bases outside gene matches: 8.

CDR3 nucleotides: TGTGCCAGCAGTTTAGTGCCACGACTTAGCAATCAGCCCCAGCATTTT. Protein: CASSLVPRLSNQPQHF. The chain employs TRBV28 and TRBJ1-5; unclear D gene. The CDR3 has 16 amino acids. Germline values: CDR1 MDHEN, CDR2 SYDVKM. Trimming left V 2 bases short and J 0 bases short, with 11 bases between.

The J gene is TRBJ2-7, the V gene TRBV11-3; TRBD2 is a possible D gene (6 bases). This CDR3 has 15 amino acids. The V gene lost 6 bases and the J gene lost 3 bases, with 18 bases spanning the gap. Germline V lookup: CDR1 SGHNT, CDR2 YENEEA. CDR3 sequence (DNA): TGTGCCAGCAGAAAAAGACCGGGAGCTATCTACGAGCAGTACTTC. This sequence encodes CASRKRPGAIYEQYF.

The rearrangement uses TRBV19 and TRBJ2-7; maybe TRBD2 (7 bases). This CDR3 contains 15 residues. The germline V gene encodes CDR1 LNHDA and CDR2 SQIVND (reference sequence). V lost 3 bases and J lost 5, with 17 bases in between. CDR3: CASSIGGGFIDEQYF. CDR3 sequence (DNA): TGTGCCAGTAGTATCGGCGGGGGCTTCATCGACGAGCAGTACTTC.

The V and J genes are TRBV3-1 (or the pseudogene TRBV3-2) and TRBJ1-2, with D unresolved. The CDR3 contains 14 residues. CDR1 is LGHDT, CDR2 YNNKEL, per germline (reference sequence). The germline V and J ends were trimmed by 1 base and 4 bases, with 10 bases remaining between them. The CDR3 DNA sequence: TGTGCCAGCAGCCAAGGGGTTTTAGCCTATGGCTACACCTTC. Residues: CASSQGVLAYGYTF.

This chain joins TRBV6-5 and TRBJ2-7, with a possible D match to TRBD1 (5 bases). There are 13 residues in the CDR3. The V gene's germline CDR1 is MNHEY and CDR2 SVGAGI. V was shortened by 8 bases and J by 0 bases, with 11 bases between the two germline ends. This CDR3 reads CASQTGSSYEQYF. The CDR3 nucleotides read TGTGCCAGCCAAACAGGAAGCTCCTACGAGCAGTACTTC.

This clone was counted once. The chain combines TRBV4-1 with TRBJ2-5; TRBD2 aligns across 9 bases. The CDR3 consists of 16 residues. V was clipped by 4 bases and J by 4 bases; unmatched bases: 10. Germline CDR1 and CDR2: MGHRA and YSYEKL. The CDR3 DNA sequence: TGCGCCAGCAGCCGAACGATCGGGACTAGCAGAGAGACCCAGTACTTC. It translates to CASSRTIGTSRETQYF.

This clone was picked up one time. The chain links TRBV5-4 to TRBJ2-5; 11 bases match TRBD2. This CDR3 has 16 amino acids. With 2 bases clipped from V and 5 bases from J, the junction kept 8 bases outside the gene matches. Germline loops: CDR1 SGHNT, CDR2 YYREEE (reference sequence). The CDR3 region is CASSFPIAGGRETQYF. DNA for the CDR3: TGTGCCAGCAGCTTCCCAATAGCGGGGGGGCGGGAGACCCAGTACTTC.

This clone was observed once. The chain combines TRBV7-9 with TRBJ1-4; no clear D gene. CDR1 and CDR2 (germline): SEHNR, FQNEAQ (reference sequence). The CDR3 contains 16 residues. V lost 0 bases, J lost 7 bases, and 15 bases lay in between. The CDR3 sequence: CASSLAELTTGEKLFF. CDR3 bases: TGTGCCAGCAGCTTAGCAGAACTAACGACGGGTGAAAAACTGTTTTTT.

The V and J genes are TRBV6-2 or TRBV6-3 and TRBJ1-4; D gene unclear. V shed 5 bases and J shed 3 bases, with 7 bases lying between them. Per the germline V gene, CDR1 is MNHEY and CDR2 is SVGEGT. The CDR3 has 13 amino acids. The CDR3 nucleotides are TGTGCCAGCAGTAGACGGGCTAATGAAAAACTGTTTTTT. Protein product: CASSRRANEKLFF.

In DNA, the CDR3 is TGTGCCAGTAGGCTACCGACAGGGCCCACTGAAGCTTTCTTT. Translating it yields CASRLPTGPTEAFF. This chain joins TRBV19 and TRBJ1-1, with 7 positions matching TRBD1. There are 14 residues in the CDR3. Germline V gene sequence: CDR1 LNHDA, CDR2 SQIVND (reference sequence). V was clipped by 6 bases and J by 4 bases; unmatched bases: 8.

The genes are TRBV27 and TRBJ1-5; no clear D. V was cut by 6 bases and J by 2 bases, with 14 bases left in between. The CDR3 covers 15 residues. Germline lookup yields CDR1 MNHEY and CDR2 SMNVEV (reference sequence). The CDR3 loop reads CASRRSREGNQPQHF. The CDR3 nucleotides read TGTGCCAGCAGACGCAGTCGGGAAGGCAATCAGCCCCAGCATTTT.

The rearrangement joins TRBV3-1 (or the pseudogene TRBV3-2) to TRBJ2-7; 11 bases are shared with TRBD2. The CDR3 contains 15 residues. Germline CDR1 and CDR2: LGHDT and YNNKEL (reference sequence). Trimming took 4 bases from V and 6 from J; bases not matched to a gene: 8. The CDR3 region is CASSPTSGGKLEQYF. DNA of the CDR3: TGTGCCAGCAGCCCAACTAGCGGGGGAAAGCTCGAGCAGTACTTC.

The gene calls are TRBV5-4 and TRBJ2-1; the D is unclear. The germline CDR1 and CDR2 sequences are SGHNT and YYREEE (reference sequence). Trimming pared 0 bases from V and 6 bases from J, leaving 13 bases between. This CDR3 has 15 amino acids. In nucleotides, the CDR3 is TGTGCCAGCAGCTTGGGGATCCCAACGGGCAATGAGCAGTTCTTC. This encodes CASSLGIPTGNEQFF.